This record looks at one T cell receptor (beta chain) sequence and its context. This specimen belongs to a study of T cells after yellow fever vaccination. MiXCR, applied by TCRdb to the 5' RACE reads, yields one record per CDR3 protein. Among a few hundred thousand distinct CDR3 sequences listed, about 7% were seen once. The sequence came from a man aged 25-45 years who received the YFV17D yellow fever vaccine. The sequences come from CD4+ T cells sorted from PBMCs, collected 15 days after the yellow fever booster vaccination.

CDR3 DNA sequence: TGTGCCAGCTGCTCTCCTTCCGGGACAGGGGCCGGGAACACTGAAGCTTTCTTT. It codes for CASCSPSGTGAGNTEAFF. This rearrangement joins TRBV3-1 to TRBJ1-1; 10 nucleotides line up with TRBD1. Germline CDR1 reads LGHDT; CDR2 reads YNNKEL (reference sequence). Trimming cost V 8 bases and J 1 base; bases outside gene matches: 16. This CDR3 contains 18 residues.